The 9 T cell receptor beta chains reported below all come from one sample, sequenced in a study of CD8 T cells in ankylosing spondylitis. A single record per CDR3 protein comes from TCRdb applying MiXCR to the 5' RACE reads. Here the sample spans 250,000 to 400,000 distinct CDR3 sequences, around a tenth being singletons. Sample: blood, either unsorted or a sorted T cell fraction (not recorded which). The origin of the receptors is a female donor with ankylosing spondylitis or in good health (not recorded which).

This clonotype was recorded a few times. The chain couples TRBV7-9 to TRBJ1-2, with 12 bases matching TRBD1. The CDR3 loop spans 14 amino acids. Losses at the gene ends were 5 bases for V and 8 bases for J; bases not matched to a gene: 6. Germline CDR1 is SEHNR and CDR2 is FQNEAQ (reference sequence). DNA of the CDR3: TGTGCCAGCAGCCGGGACAGGGGGCATTGGGGCTACACCTTC. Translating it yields CASSRDRGHWGYTF. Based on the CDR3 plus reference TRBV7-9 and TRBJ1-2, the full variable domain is DTGVSQNPRHKITKRGQNVTFRCDPISEHNRLYWYRQTLGQGPEFLTYFQNEAQLEKSRLLSDRFSAERPKGSFSTLEIQRTEQGDSAMYLCASSRDRGHWGYTFGSGTRLTVV.

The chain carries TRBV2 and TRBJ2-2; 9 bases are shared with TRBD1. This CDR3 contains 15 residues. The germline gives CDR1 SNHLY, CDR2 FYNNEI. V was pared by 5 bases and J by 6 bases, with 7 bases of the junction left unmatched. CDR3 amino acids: CASSWTGVAAGELFF. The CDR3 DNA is TGTGCCAGCAGTTGGACAGGGGTAGCGGCCGGGGAGCTGTTTTTT.

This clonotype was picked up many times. The CDR3 region has the DNA TGCAGTGCTAGAGATAGCCCAGGGGGCAATGAGCAGTTCTTC. Protein: CSARDSPGGNEQFF. The V gene is TRBV20-1, the J gene TRBJ2-1; 7 bases fit TRBD1. Losses at the gene ends were 0 bases for V and 6 bases for J; bases not matched to a gene: 5. Germline V gene lookup returns CDR1 DFQATT and CDR2 SNEGSKA (reference sequence). The CDR3 sequence is 14 residues long.

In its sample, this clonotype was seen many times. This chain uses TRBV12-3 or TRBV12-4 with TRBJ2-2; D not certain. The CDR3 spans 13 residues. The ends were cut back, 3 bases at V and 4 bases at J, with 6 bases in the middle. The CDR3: CASSFAATGELFF. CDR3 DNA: TGTGCCAGCAGTTTTGCAGCCACCGGGGAGCTGTTTTTT.

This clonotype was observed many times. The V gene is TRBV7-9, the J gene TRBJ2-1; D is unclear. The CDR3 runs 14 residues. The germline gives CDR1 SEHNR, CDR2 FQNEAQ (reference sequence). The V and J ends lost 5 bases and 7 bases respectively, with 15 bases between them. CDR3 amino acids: CASSHVDLRNEQFF. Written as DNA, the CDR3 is TGTGCCAGCAGCCACGTGGACCTCCGGAATGAGCAGTTCTTC. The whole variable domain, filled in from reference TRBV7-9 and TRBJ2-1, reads DTGVSQNPRHKITKRGQNVTFRCDPISEHNRLYWYRQTLGQGPEFLTYFQNEAQLEKSRLLSDRFSAERPKGSFSTLEIQRTEQGDSAMYLCASSHVDLRNEQFFGPGTRLTVL.

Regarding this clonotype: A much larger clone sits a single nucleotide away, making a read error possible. The CDR3 sequence: CSAITSRRALNEQFF. As DNA, the CDR3 is TGCAGTGCTATAACTAGCCGGAGGGCCCTAAATGAGCAGTTCTTC. This chain joins TRBV20-1 and TRBJ2-1; TRBD2 is a possible D gene (6 bases). The germline V and J ends were trimmed by 4 bases and 7 bases, with 20 bases remaining between them. Germline V gene data show CDR1 as DFQATT and CDR2 as SNEGSKA (reference sequence). The CDR3 loop spans 15 amino acids.

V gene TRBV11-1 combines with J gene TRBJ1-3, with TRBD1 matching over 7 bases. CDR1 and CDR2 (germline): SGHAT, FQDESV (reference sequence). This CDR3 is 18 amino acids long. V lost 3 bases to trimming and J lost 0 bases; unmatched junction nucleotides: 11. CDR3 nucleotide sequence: TGTGCCAGCAGCTTTGGTAGGGGACAGAGCCGCTCTGGAAACACCATATATTTT. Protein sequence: CASSFGRGQSRSGNTIYF.

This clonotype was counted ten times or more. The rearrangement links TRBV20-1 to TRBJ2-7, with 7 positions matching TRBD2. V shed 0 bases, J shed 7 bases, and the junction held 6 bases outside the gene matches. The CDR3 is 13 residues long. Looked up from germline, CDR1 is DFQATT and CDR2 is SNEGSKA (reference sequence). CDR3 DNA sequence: TGCAGTGCTAGAGATTCACTGGGGGGGGAGCAGTACTTC. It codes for CSARDSLGGEQYF.

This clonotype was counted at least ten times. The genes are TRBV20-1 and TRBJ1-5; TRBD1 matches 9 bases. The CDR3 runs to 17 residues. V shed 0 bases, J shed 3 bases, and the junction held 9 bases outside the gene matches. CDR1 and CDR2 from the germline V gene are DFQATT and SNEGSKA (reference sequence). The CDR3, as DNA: TGCAGTGCTAGAGAGCCCGGGACAGGGCTTTACAATCAGCCCCAGCATTTT. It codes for CSAREPGTGLYNQPQHF.